This T cell receptor beta chain was observed in a study of blood T cell repertoires in COVID-19. Some clones are missing from TCRdb's copy, which holds only in-frame ones; the method was immunoSEQ multiplex PCR. The table has fewer than 250,000 clones, about 88% seen once. Assignments of participants to cohorts depended upon their own reported clinical history. The receptor's source is a woman in her twenties or thirties who had recovered from COVID-19. Sequenced input: PBMCs or T cells enriched from blood (not recorded which).

In DNA form, the CDR3 reads TGTGCCATCAGGGGGAGGGCCGGAATAGACACTGAAGCTTTCTTT. Encoded protein: CAIRGRAGIDTEAFF. The chain couples TRBV10-3 to TRBJ1-1, with D unresolved. Between the trimmed V and J ends, which lost 6 bases and 3 bases, there was a span of 17 bases. Per germline, CDR1 ENHRY and CDR2 SYGVKD. CDR3 length: 15 residues.